Listed below are T cell receptor beta chains from one sample, sequenced in a study of blood T cell repertoires in COVID-19. Sequencing used immunoSEQ multiplex PCR; TCRdb keeps in-frame clones, though not all of them. Of 150,000 to 200,000 clones in the sample, around 80% were seen once. Sequencing was performed on peripheral blood. These receptors all come from a woman older than 75 with acute or convalescent COVID-19. CDR3s include the opening cysteine and the closing phenylalanine or tryptophan. A D gene is named only where the DNA matches it firmly. The size field is filled for only some rows; it gives once, few, many or a size class.

j_gene: TRBJ2-3
v_gene: TRBV7-2
abundance: NA
len: 15
d_gene: TRBD1
CDR3nt: TGTGCCAGCAGCCCATGGACAGGAAGCACAGATACGCAGTATTTT
CDR3aa: CASSPWTGSTDTQYF

j_gene: TRBJ2-1
v_gene: TRBV5-6
abundance: NA
len: 13
d_gene: NA
CDR3nt: TGTGCCAGCAGCAGAACAGGGCTTCGGGAGCAGTTCTTC
CDR3aa: CASSRTGLREQFF

j_gene: TRBJ2-7
v_gene: TRBV7-9
abundance: NA
len: 14
d_gene: TRBD1
CDR3nt: TGTGCCAGCAGCTTAGAGGGGGCCACCTACGAGCAGTACTTC
CDR3aa: CASSLEGATYEQYF

j_gene: TRBJ2-7
v_gene: TRBV5-4
abundance: once
len: 15
d_gene: NA
CDR3nt: TGTGCCAGCAGCTCAGAGGGGGGGGCGGGATACGAGCAGTACTTC
CDR3aa: CASSSEGGAGYEQYF

j_gene: TRBJ2-7
v_gene: TRBV7-2
abundance: NA
len: 15
d_gene: TRBD1
CDR3nt: TGTGCCAGCAGCTTAGCCCTGGGACAGGGCCACGAGCAGTACTTC
CDR3aa: CASSLALGQGHEQYF

j_gene: TRBJ2-1
v_gene: TRBV27
abundance: NA
len: 15
d_gene: TRBD2
CDR3nt: TGTGCCAGCAGTTCCCCTAGCGGGAGCCGGAATGAGCAGTTCTTC
CDR3aa: CASSSPSGSRNEQFF

j_gene: TRBJ2-5
v_gene: TRBV28
abundance: NA
len: 14
d_gene: NA
CDR3nt: TGTGCCAGCAGTTTAGAACCCGCCCAGGAGACCCAGTACTTC
CDR3aa: CASSLEPAQETQYF

j_gene: TRBJ1-6
v_gene: TRBV4-1
abundance: NA
len: 17
d_gene: TRBD1
CDR3nt: TGCGCCAGCAGCCAGGACAGGGCAAAGAGGACCAATTCACCCCTCCACTTT
CDR3aa: CASSQDRAKRTNSPLHF

j_gene: TRBJ2-6
v_gene: TRBV5-1
abundance: NA
len: 16
d_gene: TRBD1
CDR3nt: TGCGCCAGCAGCGGCCCGACAGGGACTGGGGCCAACGTCCTGACTTTC
CDR3aa: CASSGPTGTGANVLTF

j_gene: TRBJ2-5
v_gene: TRBV4-2
abundance: NA
len: 15
d_gene: NA
CDR3nt: TGTGCCAGCAGCCCGACTGCTAGCGACCAAGAGACCCAGTACTTC
CDR3aa: CASSPTASDQETQYF

j_gene: TRBJ1-2
v_gene: TRBV21-1
abundance: NA
len: 14
d_gene: NA
CDR3nt: TGTGCCAGCAGCTTCGGGACAGGGGTGGGTGGCTACACCTTC
CDR3aa: CASSFGTGVGGYTF

j_gene: TRBJ1-1
v_gene: TRBV7-6
abundance: NA
len: 13
d_gene: NA
CDR3nt: TGTGCCAGCAGCCGGTACAGGAACACTGAAGCTTTCTTT
CDR3aa: CASSRYRNTEAFF

j_gene: TRBJ2-2
v_gene: TRBV30
abundance: NA
len: 12
d_gene: NA
CDR3nt: TGTGCCTGGAGTGCCGGGACCGGGGAGCTGTTTTTT
CDR3aa: CAWSAGTGELFF

j_gene: TRBJ2-1
v_gene: TRBV18
abundance: NA
len: 16
d_gene: NA
CDR3nt: TGTGCCAGCTCACCACCGCCTCAACAGATGGACAATGAGCAGTTCTTC
CDR3aa: CASSPPPQQMDNEQFF

j_gene: TRBJ1-1
v_gene: TRBV27
abundance: NA
len: 14
d_gene: TRBD1
CDR3nt: TGTGCCAGCAGTTCGACAGGGATGAACACTGAAGCTTTCTTT
CDR3aa: CASSSTGMNTEAFF

j_gene: TRBJ2-1
v_gene: TRBV13
abundance: NA
len: 18
d_gene: TRBD2
CDR3nt: TGTGCCAGCAGCCCGGGGACTAGCGGGAGGCTGCTTACCGGTGAGCAGTTCTTC
CDR3aa: CASSPGTSGRLLTGEQFF

j_gene: TRBJ2-7
v_gene: TRBV27
abundance: NA
len: 13
d_gene: TRBD2
CDR3nt: TGTGCCAGCAGTTTATATCGGGGGGGCGAGCAGTACTTC
CDR3aa: CASSLYRGGEQYF

j_gene: TRBJ1-2
v_gene: TRBV2
abundance: NA
len: 14
d_gene: NA
CDR3nt: TGTGCCAGCAGTGAGGACAGTACCTTCTATGGCTACACCTTC
CDR3aa: CASSEDSTFYGYTF

j_gene: TRBJ1-5
v_gene: TRBV15
abundance: once
len: 15
d_gene: NA
CDR3nt: TGTGCCACCAGACACAACGGCGGGAGCAATCAGCCCCAGCATTTT
CDR3aa: CATRHNGGSNQPQHF

j_gene: TRBJ1-5
v_gene: TRBV19
abundance: few
len: 15
d_gene: NA
CDR3nt: TGTGCCAGTAGGGGAACAGGTTCAACAAATCAGCCCCAGCATTTT
CDR3aa: CASRGTGSTNQPQHF

j_gene: TRBJ1-2
v_gene: TRBV2
abundance: medium-sized
len: 12
d_gene: TRBD1
CDR3nt: TGTGCCAGCACAGACAGGGCCTATGGCTACACCTTC
CDR3aa: CASTDRAYGYTF

j_gene: TRBJ1-6
v_gene: TRBV28
abundance: few
len: 16
d_gene: NA
CDR3nt: TGTGCCAGCAGTTTAGGGGCAGGTGCTCTAAATTCACCCCTCCACTTT
CDR3aa: CASSLGAGALNSPLHF

j_gene: TRBJ2-3
v_gene: TRBV6-2/TRBV6-3
abundance: once
len: 16
d_gene: TRBD2
CDR3nt: TGTGCCAGCAGTTACTCGACGGCGGGGGGGTCAGATACGCAGTATTTT
CDR3aa: CASSYSTAGGSDTQYF

j_gene: TRBJ1-6
v_gene: TRBV9
abundance: NA
len: 16
d_gene: NA
CDR3nt: TGTGCCAGCAGCGTGGACGCCGGGACTGACTCCCAGTCCCTCCACTTT
CDR3aa: CASSVDAGTDSQSLHF

j_gene: TRBJ2-7
v_gene: TRBV5-1
abundance: few
len: 15
d_gene: TRBD1
CDR3nt: TGCGCCAGCAGCTCCGGACAGGGTAATCATCACGAGCAGTACTTC
CDR3aa: CASSSGQGNHHEQYF

j_gene: TRBJ2-3
v_gene: TRBV3-1/TRBV3-2
abundance: NA
len: 15
d_gene: NA
CDR3nt: TGTGCCAGCAGCAGCCGGACAGCGAGCACAGATACGCAGTATTTT
CDR3aa: CASSSRTASTDTQYF

j_gene: TRBJ2-4
v_gene: TRBV11-2
abundance: few
len: 19
d_gene: NA
CDR3nt: TGTGCCAGCAGCTCTAGTAGCGGTGTCGGGAGCGCGTCCAAAAACATTCAGTACTTC
CDR3aa: CASSSSSGVGSASKNIQYF

j_gene: TRBJ1-5
v_gene: TRBV15
abundance: NA
len: 14
d_gene: NA
CDR3nt: TGTGCCACCAGCAGAGATCCCTCGAATCAGCCCCAGCATTTT
CDR3aa: CATSRDPSNQPQHF

j_gene: TRBJ2-5
v_gene: TRBV29-1
abundance: NA
len: 14
d_gene: TRBD2
CDR3nt: TGCAGCGTTGGTCTCGCGGGAGGGCCTGAGACCCAGTACTTC
CDR3aa: CSVGLAGGPETQYF

j_gene: TRBJ2-1
v_gene: TRBV4-1
abundance: NA
len: 15
d_gene: NA
CDR3nt: TGCGCCAGCAGCCAAGTCGGGACAAGGGAGAATGAGCAGTTCTTC
CDR3aa: CASSQVGTRENEQFF

j_gene: TRBJ2-5
v_gene: TRBV7-2
abundance: NA
len: 16
d_gene: TRBD2
CDR3nt: TGTGCCAGCAGCTTAGAAATCGGGAGGGCCCCAGAGACCCAGTACTTC
CDR3aa: CASSLEIGRAPETQYF

j_gene: TRBJ2-2
v_gene: TRBV11-2
abundance: NA
len: 15
d_gene: NA
CDR3nt: TGTGCCAGCAGCTTATCCCTGTCCCTCACCGGGGAGCTGTTTTTT
CDR3aa: CASSLSLSLTGELFF

j_gene: TRBJ2-7
v_gene: TRBV5-1
abundance: NA
len: 15
d_gene: TRBD2
CDR3nt: TGCGCCAGCAGCGCCCGGACTAGCGGACCCTACGAGCAGTACTTC
CDR3aa: CASSARTSGPYEQYF

j_gene: TRBJ2-5
v_gene: TRBV27
abundance: NA
len: 13
d_gene: NA
CDR3nt: TGTGCCAGCAGCCACGACAGCCAAGAGACCCAGTACTTC
CDR3aa: CASSHDSQETQYF

j_gene: TRBJ2-1
v_gene: TRBV2
abundance: NA
len: 17
d_gene: TRBD2
CDR3nt: TGTGCCAGCCGTTTACGCCTAACTAGCGGGAGTCTTAATGAGCAGTTCTTC
CDR3aa: CASRLRLTSGSLNEQFF

j_gene: TRBJ1-2
v_gene: TRBV18
abundance: NA
len: 15
d_gene: NA
CDR3nt: TGTGCCAGCTCACCTGCGACAGTATATAACTATGGCTACACCTTC
CDR3aa: CASSPATVYNYGYTF

j_gene: TRBJ2-7
v_gene: TRBV19
abundance: many
len: 14
d_gene: TRBD2
CDR3nt: TGTGCCAGTAGTTCAGGACTAGGGAGGAGTCGGCAGTACTTC
CDR3aa: CASSSGLGRSRQYF

j_gene: TRBJ2-5
v_gene: TRBV6-5
abundance: NA
len: 15
d_gene: NA
CDR3nt: TGTGCCAGCACTCCTAGGGGGGGACCAGATGAGACCCAGTACTTC
CDR3aa: CASTPRGGPDETQYF

j_gene: TRBJ2-7
v_gene: TRBV7-9
abundance: NA
len: 13
d_gene: NA
CDR3nt: TGTGCCAGCAGCCTGACAGGTACATACGAGCAGTACTTC
CDR3aa: CASSLTGTYEQYF

j_gene: TRBJ2-7
v_gene: TRBV5-4
abundance: few
len: 13
d_gene: TRBD1
CDR3nt: TGTGCCAGCAGCTCGACAGGGGGCGACGAGCAGTACTTC
CDR3aa: CASSSTGGDEQYF

j_gene: TRBJ1-2
v_gene: TRBV7-6
abundance: NA
len: 19
d_gene: TRBD1
CDR3nt: TGTGCCAGCAGCTTAGAACCAGGGGGCATATTAGCCGCTAACTATGGCTACACCTTC
CDR3aa: CASSLEPGGILAANYGYTF

j_gene: TRBJ1-1
v_gene: TRBV10-3
abundance: NA
len: 15
d_gene: TRBD1
CDR3nt: TGTGCCATCAGTGAAACAGGGGCCGGGAACACTGAAGCTTTCTTT
CDR3aa: CAISETGAGNTEAFF

j_gene: TRBJ2-7
v_gene: TRBV27
abundance: NA
len: 16
d_gene: TRBD2
CDR3nt: TGTGCCAGCAGTAAAATATCTAGCGGGGGAACCTACGAGCAGTACTTC
CDR3aa: CASSKISSGGTYEQYF

j_gene: TRBJ2-7
v_gene: TRBV11-2
abundance: few
len: 16
d_gene: TRBD1
CDR3nt: TGTGCCAGCAGCTCCACCCTGGGGACAGGCATCTACGAGCAGTACTTC
CDR3aa: CASSSTLGTGIYEQYF

j_gene: TRBJ2-1
v_gene: TRBV15
abundance: once
len: 15
d_gene: NA
CDR3nt: TGTGCCACCAGCAGAACTACAGGGCGCAACAATGAGCAGTTCTTC
CDR3aa: CATSRTTGRNNEQFF

j_gene: TRBJ1-5
v_gene: TRBV27
abundance: once
len: 14
d_gene: NA
CDR3nt: TGTGCCAGCAGTTCACTCAGGGGCAATCAGCCCCAGCATTTT
CDR3aa: CASSSLRGNQPQHF

j_gene: TRBJ1-5
v_gene: TRBV18
abundance: NA
len: 16
d_gene: NA
CDR3nt: TGTGCCAGCTCACCACCGGGGCCTTATAGCAATCAGCCCCAGCATTTT
CDR3aa: CASSPPGPYSNQPQHF

j_gene: TRBJ2-2
v_gene: TRBV19
abundance: NA
len: 17
d_gene: TRBD1
CDR3nt: TGTGCCAGTAGTATAGATTCGGGACAGACGAACACCGGGGAGCTGTTTTTT
CDR3aa: CASSIDSGQTNTGELFF